The present entry profiles one T cell receptor (beta chain) with its context. Antigen unknown. This entry is derived from a study of cytomegalovirus exposure and HLA in healthy donors. The PCR contained 60 Vbeta and 13 Jbeta primers. Clones were sequenced by immunoSEQ multiplex PCR, and TCRdb holds only the in-frame ones, with some missing. This sample has roughly 77,000 clones; around 67% occur once, and the top ten carry less than 8%. General observations from the study: Reported results showed that the classifier diagnosed cytomegalovirus status with high specificity and sensitivity.

Donors in the study were healthy people who gave bone marrow. CDR1 and CDR2 (germline): SGHTA, FQGTGA. The CDR3 loop spans 14 amino acids. The ends were cut back, 1 base at V and 9 bases at J, with 13 bases in the middle. Sequencing was done on a sample of PBMCs. The V call is TRBV7-3, the J call TRBJ2-1; TRBD2 is a possible D gene (5 bases). The TCR was taken from a woman aged 50 to 65 in good health and CMV-seropositive. CDR3 nucleotide sequence: TGTGCCAGCAGCTTAATTGCGACTATTGGTGAGCAGTTCTTC. Amino acid sequence: CASSLIATIGEQFF.